The next 23 T cell receptor beta chains were all read from a single sample in a study of cytomegalovirus exposure and HLA in healthy donors. Both 60 Vbeta primers and 13 Jbeta primers went into the PCR. TCRdb's copy holds only in-frame clones and misses some; the assay was immunoSEQ multiplex PCR. Here the sample spans about 140,000 clones, 77% being singletons. What was sequenced was PBMCs. Receptors originate from a woman in her thirties or forties in good health and CMV-seronegative.

The rearrangement uses TRBV5-1 and TRBJ2-7, with a possible D match to TRBD1 (5 bases). The CDR3 runs to 15 residues. V lost 0 bases, J lost 6 bases, and 16 bases lay in between. Per the germline V gene, CDR1 is SGHRS and CDR2 is YFSETQ. CDR3 region: CASSLEGRVSLEQYF. The DNA of the CDR3 is TGCGCCAGCAGCTTGGAGGGCAGGGTCTCCCTCGAGCAGTACTTC.

The chain links TRBV28 to TRBJ2-3; a weak D match, TRBD2 (6 bases). CDR1 and CDR2 from the germline V gene are MDHEN and SYDVKM. Trimming took 6 bases from V and 3 from J, leaving 13 bases between them. This CDR3 is 14 amino acids long. CDR3 in DNA: TGTGCCAGCAGGTTGTGGGGGGAAACAGATACGCAGTATTTT. Protein: CASRLWGETDTQYF. Drawing the rest from reference TRBV28 and TRBJ2-3, the complete variable domain is DVKVTQSSRYLVKRTGEKVFLECVQDMDHENMFWYRQDPGLGLRLIYFSYDVKMKEKGDIPEGYSVSREKKERFSLILESASTNQTSMYLCASRLWGETDTQYFGPGTRLTVL.

The chain joins TRBV11-2 to TRBJ1-1; 9 bases are shared with TRBD1. Looked up from germline, CDR1 is SGHAT and CDR2 is FQNNGV. There are 14 residues in the CDR3. The ends lost 5 bases at V and 4 bases at J; junction bases unmatched: 5. The CDR3 loop reads CASSQDRGTTEAFF. The CDR3 nucleotides read TGTGCCAGCAGCCAAGACAGGGGGACCACTGAAGCTTTCTTT.

The gene calls are TRBV19 and TRBJ1-5; 7 bases fit TRBD1. Trimming at V came to 7 bases and at J to 6 bases, leaving 6 bases not matched to a gene. The CDR3 is 13 residues long. Germline V gene lookup returns CDR1 LNHDA and CDR2 SQIVND (reference sequence). CDR3 DNA sequence: TGTGCCAGTATGGGACAGATGGGTCAGCCCCAGCATTTT. Residues: CASMGQMGQPQHF.

On this clone: At one end the junction does not follow the germline gene, possibly because of a read error. The chain links TRBV7-9 to TRBJ2-3; D possibly corresponds to TRBD1 (8 bases). The CDR3 has 14 residues. Germline CDR1 SEHNR, CDR2 FQNEAQ (reference sequence). The CDR3: CASSLAGGTGTQYF. CDR3 bases: TGTGCCAGCAGCTTAGCGGGGGGGACAGGTACGCAGTATTTT.

This chain links TRBV7-9 with TRBJ2-3; 12 positions agree with TRBD1. V lost 4 bases to trimming and J lost 6 bases; unmatched junction nucleotides: 8. In germline, CDR1 is SEHNR, CDR2 FQNEAQ (reference sequence). The CDR3 runs 16 residues. In DNA form, the CDR3 reads TGTGCCAGCAGCTCAAGAGGGACAGGGGGCTGGGATACGCAGTATTTT. Its protein is CASSSRGTGGWDTQYF.

V gene TRBV19 combines with J gene TRBJ1-5; D remains unclear. This CDR3 contains 15 residues. V gave up 5 bases and J gave up 2 bases, with 13 bases separating them. CDR1 is LNHDA and CDR2 is SQIVND in the germline V gene (reference sequence). This CDR3 is CASSPLGKGNQPQHF. The CDR3 coding sequence is TGTGCCAGTAGTCCCCTAGGAAAGGGCAATCAGCCCCAGCATTTT. Together with reference TRBV19 and TRBJ1-5, the CDR3 gives the full variable domain: DGGITQSPKYLFRKEGQNVTLSCEQNLNHDAMYWYRQDPGQGLRLIYYSQIVNDFQKGDIAEGYSVSREKKESFPLTVTSAQKNPTAFYLCASSPLGKGNQPQHFGDGTRLSIL.

V is TRBV28 and J is TRBJ2-5; D is possibly TRBD2 (5 bases). This CDR3 region has 15 residues. V was clipped by 10 bases and J by 5 bases, with 23 bases between them. Germline V gene sequence: CDR1 MDHEN, CDR2 SYDVKM. The CDR3 spells CATTRVGPSRETQYF. The CDR3 DNA follows: TGTGCCACCACGAGGGTAGGGCCCTCACGGGAGACCCAGTACTTC.

The V gene is TRBV5-4, the J gene TRBJ2-5; 12 bases align to TRBD1. Germline V CDR1 and CDR2: SGHNT, YYREEE (reference sequence). The CDR3 extends over 16 amino acids. V trimming: 4 bases; J trimming: 4 bases; junction bases outside the gene matches: 8. CDR3 DNA sequence: TGTGCCAGCAGCCAAACCGGGACAGGGGGCTTAGAGACCCAGTACTTC. Translation: CASSQTGTGGLETQYF.

This clone has a single count. The chain recombines TRBV5-4 with TRBJ1-2; D gene uncertain. V lost 4 bases to trimming and J lost 4 bases, with 14 bases between them. CDR1 SGHNT and CDR2 YYREEE come from the germline V gene (reference sequence). The CDR3 sequence is 14 residues long. The CDR3 protein is CASSAQQTSYGYTF. CDR3 DNA: TGTGCCAGCAGCGCCCAACAGACCTCCTATGGCTACACCTTC.

The genes are TRBV30 and TRBJ1-2; tentatively, D is TRBD1 (6 bases). Germline V gives CDR1 GTSNPN, CDR2 SVGIG (reference sequence). V gave up 0 bases and J gave up 4 bases, with 18 bases separating them. This CDR3 is 16 amino acids long. As DNA, the CDR3 is TGTGCCTGGAGTGTACCCCTTGACAGGCTCTCCTATGGCTACACCTTC. This codes for CAWSVPLDRLSYGYTF.

The chain recombines TRBV5-6 with TRBJ2-2, with TRBD1 matching 8 bases. The CDR3 covers 15 residues. Trimming took 4 bases from V and 2 from J; bases not matched to a gene: 4. CDR1 is SGHDT, CDR2 YYEEEE, per germline. CDR3 residues: CASSRDRRNTGELFF. CDR3 nucleotide sequence: TGTGCCAGCAGCCGGGACAGGAGAAACACCGGGGAGCTGTTTTTT. Combining the CDR3 with reference TRBV5-6 and TRBJ2-2 gives the whole variable domain DAGVTQSPTHLIKTRGQQVTLRCSPKSGHDTVSWYQQALGQGPQFIFQYYEEEERQRGNFPDRFSGHQFPNYSSELNVNALLLGDSALYLCASSRDRRNTGELFFGEGSRLTVL.

The chain recombines TRBV27 with TRBJ2-5, with TRBD1 identical over 11 bases. Germline V gives CDR1 MNHEY, CDR2 SMNVEV (reference sequence). The CDR3 sequence is 16 residues long. The junction had 9 bases not matched to a gene; V was cut back by 5 bases and J by 4 bases. This chain's CDR3 is CASSRRPGQGVETQYF. The CDR3 coding sequence is TGTGCCAGCAGTCGGCGACCGGGACAGGGGGTAGAGACCCAGTACTTC.

This clone came up once. Here the CDR3 reads CASSTVVGNTIYF. CDR3 in DNA: TGTGCCAGCAGTACGGTGGTGGGAAACACCATATATTTT. The chain employs TRBV7-8 and TRBJ1-3; D is unclear. V was clipped by 6 bases and J by 4 bases, with 10 bases between them. From germline, CDR1 is SGHVS and CDR2 FQNEAQ. The CDR3 runs 13 residues.

The gene calls are TRBV14 and TRBJ1-5; perhaps TRBD1 as D (5 bases). The V end was cut by 2 bases, the J end by 7 bases, with 12 bases between. The CDR3 totals 14 residues. Per germline, CDR1 SGHDN and CDR2 FVKESK. CDR3 region: CASSQSQGRQPQHF. The CDR3 coding sequence is TGTGCCAGCAGCCAATCCCAGGGAAGACAGCCCCAGCATTTT.

The chain employs TRBV27 and TRBJ2-1; perhaps TRBD2 as D (6 bases). V lost 3 bases and J lost 8, with 17 bases in between. The CDR3 is 15 amino acids. CDR1 MNHEY and CDR2 SMNVEV come from the germline V gene (reference sequence). The CDR3 sequence is CASSFWRDRGHEQFF. For the CDR3, the DNA is TGTGCCAGCAGTTTCTGGCGGGACCGAGGTCATGAGCAGTTCTTC.

A remark on this clone: A read error is likely, as this CDR3 ends without the conserved phenylalanine or tryptophan. CDR3 sequence reads: CASRAGIVNQPQHL. The CDR3 nucleotides read TGTGCCAGCAGAGCCGGGATAGTCAATCAGCCCCAGCATCTT. This rearrangement joins TRBV6-5 to TRBJ1-5; D is undetermined. CDR1 is MNHEY, CDR2 SVGAGI, per germline. Trimming took 6 bases from V and 3 from J, leaving 12 bases between them. The CDR3 covers 14 residues.

V is TRBV27 and J is TRBJ1-6; TRBD1 agrees at 8 bases. The CDR3 loop spans 17 amino acids. V gave up 4 bases and J gave up 7 bases; unmatched junction bases: 12. Germline V gene lookup returns CDR1 MNHEY and CDR2 SMNVEV (reference sequence). The CDR3 is CASSSFPGGLGNSPLHF. In DNA, the CDR3 is TGTGCCAGCAGTTCCTTCCCAGGGGGCTTGGGAAATTCACCCCTCCACTTT.

The rearrangement joins TRBV5-1 to TRBJ2-1, with a tentative D call TRBD1 (5 bases). The ends were cut back, 5 bases at V and 2 bases at J, with 11 bases in the middle. Germline-derived CDR1 and CDR2 are SGHRS and YFSETQ. This CDR3 spans 14 amino acids. The CDR3 loop is CASRETDTYNEQFF. The CDR3 coding sequence is TGCGCCAGCAGGGAGACAGACACCTACAATGAGCAGTTCTTC.

The sample holds a few counts of this clone. The chain couples TRBV5-4 to TRBJ2-3; 13 bases fit TRBD2. From germline, CDR1 is SGHNT and CDR2 YYREEE (reference sequence). V was pared by 4 bases and J by 0 bases, with 11 bases of the junction left unmatched. This CDR3 contains 19 residues. The CDR3 DNA sequence: TGTGCCAGCAGCACGGGGACTAGCGGGGAGCGACCTAGCACAGATACGCAGTATTTT. This gives the protein CASSTGTSGERPSTDTQYF.

V usage is TRBV6-1 and J usage is TRBJ1-1; 10 nucleotides align to TRBD1. Trimming removed 7 bases from V and 6 bases from J; junction bases left unmatched: 5. This CDR3 is built from 13 residues. Germline V gene sequence: CDR1 MNHNS, CDR2 SASEGT. Here the CDR3 reads CASILTGGSEAFF. Written as DNA, the CDR3 is TGTGCCAGCATCTTGACAGGGGGCTCTGAAGCTTTCTTT.

The chain uses TRBV6-5 and TRBJ1-2; the D gene is possibly TRBD1 (6 bases). The length of the CDR3 is 12 residues. The V end lost 5 bases, the J end lost 6 bases, and 10 bases lay between the germline ends. From germline, CDR1 is MNHEY and CDR2 SVGAGI. The CDR3 sequence is CASSNRDNGYTF. The CDR3 DNA is TGTGCCAGCAGTAACAGGGATAATGGCTACACCTTC.

V gene TRBV4-1 combines with J gene TRBJ2-1; 10 bases align to TRBD1. The V and J ends lost 3 bases and 8 bases, in that order; junction bases with no gene match: 4. The CDR3 sequence is 14 residues long. Germline V gene sequence: CDR1 MGHRA, CDR2 YSYEKL. The CDR3 is CASSQGQGLDEQFF. The CDR3 bases are TGCGCCAGCAGCCAGGGACAGGGGTTGGATGAGCAGTTCTTC.